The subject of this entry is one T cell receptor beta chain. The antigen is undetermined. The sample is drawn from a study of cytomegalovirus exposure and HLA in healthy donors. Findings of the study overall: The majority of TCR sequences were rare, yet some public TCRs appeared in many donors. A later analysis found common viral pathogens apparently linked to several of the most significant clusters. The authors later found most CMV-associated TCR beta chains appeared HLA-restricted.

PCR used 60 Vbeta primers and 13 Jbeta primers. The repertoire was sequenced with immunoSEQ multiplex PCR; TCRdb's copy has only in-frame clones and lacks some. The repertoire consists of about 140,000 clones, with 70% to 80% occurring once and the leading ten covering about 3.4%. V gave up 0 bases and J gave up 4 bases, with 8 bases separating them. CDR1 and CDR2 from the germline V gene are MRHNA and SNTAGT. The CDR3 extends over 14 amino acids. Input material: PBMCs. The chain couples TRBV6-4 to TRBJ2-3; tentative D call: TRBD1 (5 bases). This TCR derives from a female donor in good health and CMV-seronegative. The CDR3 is CASSDSAGSDTQYF. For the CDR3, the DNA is TGTGCCAGCAGTGACTCGGCAGGGTCAGATACGCAGTATTTT.